The T cell receptor beta chain described here comes from a study of cytomegalovirus exposure and HLA in healthy donors. The CDR3 sequence is 17 residues long. Trimming left V 3 bases short and J 5 bases short, with 22 bases between. Germline values: CDR1 MNHNS, CDR2 SASEGT. The primer mix had 60 Vbeta and 13 Jbeta primers. Here immunoSEQ multiplex PCR was the method, and the copy in TCRdb shows in-frame clones only, minus some. The specimen's table records 25,000 to 30,000 clones. Concerning this clone: No antigen is known for it.

General study findings and limits: Many donors shared some public TCRs, even though most TCR sequences were rare.

The sequenced sample was PBMCs. The V call is TRBV6-1, the J call TRBJ1-2; D is perhaps TRBD1 (5 bases). The clonotype originates from a man aged 25-40 years in good health and CMV-seronegative. As DNA, the CDR3 is TGTGCCAGCAGTGAGTCCGGGACTCATGCCCCCCTTTATGGCTACACCTTC. This codes for CASSESGTHAPLYGYTF.